This T cell receptor beta chain was recorded in a study of CD8+ T cells in alopecia areata. In the case of this clone: What it binds is not known.

CDR1 MNHEY and CDR2 SMNVEV come from the germline V gene (reference sequence). CDR3 length equals 13 residues. V lost 3 bases, J lost 7 bases, and 5 bases stayed unmatched. Investigators sorted PBMCs to obtain both CD4+ and CD8+ T cells. Study-wide results and limits: Higher clonality than in normal scalp was seen in lesional scalp, especially alopecia totalis/universalis. Normal skin contains resident alphabeta T cells, and these are also sequenced in scalp samples.

It was cDNA, reverse transcribed from extracted RNA, that served as the sequencing template. Here immunoSEQ multiplex PCR was the method, and the copy in TCRdb shows in-frame clones only, minus some. The table shows about 200,000 clones, with 56% occurring only once. Sequenced material: CD8+ T cells sorted from blood. The source is a human donor in good health. This sequence joins TRBV27 and TRBJ1-2, with TRBD1 matching 7 bases. The CDR3 here is CASSLEGARGYTF. The CDR3 region has the DNA TGTGCCAGCAGTTTGGAGGGGGCGCGTGGCTACACCTTC.